This is a list of T cell receptor beta chains from one sample in a study of cytomegalovirus exposure and HLA in healthy donors. Repertoires were generated with immunoSEQ multiplex PCR, while TCRdb's copy carries only in-frame clones and drops some. Found here are 150,000 to 200,000 clones, 78% of them singletons; the top ten hold roughly 13%. The sample was PBMCs. These receptors were collected from a woman aged 25 to 39 in good health and CMV-seropositive. Both conserved end residues are part of each CDR3. The order of the fields is clone size, D gene, V gene, J gene, CDR3 protein, CDR3 DNA. The D gene is left open where the match is weak. Clone size appears in some rows only: once, few, many, or a class for an expanded clone.

>.|TRBD2|TRBV7-3|TRBJ2-5
CASSRLAQETQYF
TGTGCCAGCAGCCGACTAGCCCAAGAGACCCAGTACTTC
>.|.|TRBV4-2|TRBJ2-3
CASSQERPTDTQYF
TGTGCCAGCAGCCAAGAGAGGCCCACAGATACGCAGTATTTT
>.|.|TRBV7-3|TRBJ2-2
CASSLMRDTGELFF
TGTGCCAGCAGCTTAATGCGGGACACCGGGGAGCTGTTTTTT
>.|.|TRBV4-2|TRBJ2-7
CASSPTAQGDYEQYF
TGTGCCAGCAGCCCCACCGCACAGGGCGACTACGAGCAGTACTTC
>.|.|TRBV29-1|TRBJ2-2
CSVAKGGTPGSQMFF
TGCAGCGTTGCGAAAGGTGGCACACCGGGGAGCCAGATGTTTTTT
>.|.|TRBV6-5|TRBJ1-1
CASSDRDTEAFF
TGTGCCAGCAGTGACAGAGACACTGAAGCTTTCTTT
>.|.|TRBV19|TRBJ1-2
CASSPAPGVLSHGYTF
TGTGCCAGTAGTCCCGCCCCAGGGGTCCTGAGCCATGGCTACACCTTC
>.|.|TRBV7-9|TRBJ2-2
CASSLPRGMNTGELFF
TGTGCCAGCAGCTTACCGAGAGGGATGAACACCGGGGAGCTGTTTTTT
>.|TRBD2|TRBV9|TRBJ2-2
CASSVALGQRGATGELFF
TGTGCCAGCAGCGTAGCTCTTGGACAGCGGGGGGCAACCGGGGAGCTGTTTTTT
>once|.|TRBV28|TRBJ2-1
CASSPSGDNEQFF
TGTGCCAGCAGTCCCTCAGGGGACAATGAGCAGTTCTTC
>.|.|TRBV7-9|TRBJ2-7
CASSLGWLEQYF
TGTGCCAGCAGCTTAGGGTGGCTCGAGCAGTACTTC
>.|TRBD2|TRBV11-2|TRBJ2-7
CASSLAVGRINEQYF
TGTGCCAGCAGCTTAGCAGTCGGGAGGATCAACGAGCAGTACTTC
>.|.|TRBV4-2|TRBJ1-2
CASSQRLDGESMGYTF
TGTGCCAGCAGCCAAAGGTTAGACGGAGAATCTATGGGCTACACCTTC
>few|.|TRBV7-2|TRBJ2-1
CASRGWGPYNEQFF
TGTGCCAGCAGGGGATGGGGGCCCTACAATGAGCAGTTCTTC
>.|TRBD2|TRBV10-3|TRBJ2-3
CASQAGGRTDTQYF
TGTGCCAGCCAAGCGGGGGGCAGGACAGATACGCAGTATTTT
>.|.|TRBV10-2|TRBJ1-4
CASRTPAGSGEKLFF
TGCGCCAGCAGGACGCCGGCGGGGTCGGGGGAAAAACTGTTTTTC
>once|TRBD2|TRBV5-4|TRBJ2-5
CASSSPGLAAQYF
TGTGCCAGCAGCTCGCCGGGACTAGCGGCCCAGTACTTC
>once|.|TRBV28|TRBJ2-5
CASSLFRGAGETQYF
TGTGCCAGCAGTTTATTTCGGGGGGCCGGGGAGACCCAGTACTTC
>.|TRBD2|TRBV19|TRBJ2-5
CASSIEGLAGQYQETQYF
TGTGCCAGTAGTATAGAGGGACTAGCGGGTCAATACCAAGAGACCCAGTACTTC
>once|.|TRBV28|TRBJ1-4
CASRPQGREKLFF
TGTGCCAGCAGGCCCCAGGGAAGGGAAAAACTGTTTTTT
>once|TRBD2|TRBV4-3|TRBJ2-7
CASSQTTSGLSYEQYF
TGCGCCAGCAGCCAAACCACTAGCGGGCTCTCCTACGAGCAGTACTTC
>.|.|TRBV10-3|TRBJ1-2
CAISESGEAGYTF
TGTGCCATCAGTGAGTCGGGGGAGGCTGGCTACACCTTC
>.|TRBD2|TRBV30|TRBJ2-1
CAWKLAGGIQNEQFF
TGTGCCTGGAAGTTAGCGGGGGGGATTCAAAATGAGCAGTTCTTC
>.|.|TRBV30|TRBJ1-2
CAWMRVPGYTF
TGTGCCTGGATGAGGGTCCCTGGCTACACCTTC
>.|TRBD1|TRBV10-2|TRBJ2-7
CASSDRGIRSYEQYF
TGCGCCAGCAGCGACAGGGGAATTCGATCCTACGAGCAGTACTTC
>.|TRBD2|TRBV10-3|TRBJ2-7
CAISGGLAYEQYF
TGTGCCATCAGTGGGGGACTAGCATACGAGCAGTACTTC
>once|.|TRBV6-6|TRBJ1-4
CASSYSKGLFNEKLFF
TGTGCCAGCAGTTACTCTAAGGGACTGTTTAATGAAAAACTGTTTTTT
>.|.|TRBV27|TRBJ2-1
CASSLGSSYNEQFF
TGTGCCAGCAGTCTGGGGAGCTCCTACAATGAGCAGTTCTTC
>.|TRBD2|TRBV6-6|TRBJ2-7
CASRLGLAYEQYF
TGTGCCAGCAGACTGGGACTAGCGTACGAGCAGTACTTC
>once|.|TRBV25-1|TRBJ2-7
CASSEGQEQYF
TGTGCCAGCAGTGAAGGACAAGAGCAGTACTTC
>few|.|TRBV11-2|TRBJ1-4
CASSFLRGEEKLFF
TGTGCCAGCAGCTTTTTGCGGGGAGAGGAAAAACTGTTTTTT
>.|.|TRBV9|TRBJ2-7
CASSVGGGTGYLYF
.
>once|TRBD2|TRBV11-2|TRBJ2-7
CASSRLAAYEQYF
TGTGCCAGCAGCCGACTAGCGGCCTACGAGCAGTACTTC
>.|.|TRBV11-2|TRBJ2-3
CASSQNTGFTDTQYF
TGTGCCAGCAGCCAAAACACAGGGTTCACAGATACGCAGTATTTT
>.|.|TRBV19|TRBJ1-4
CASSISEKLFF
TGTGCCAGTAGTATATCAGAAAAACTGTTTTTT
>few|TRBD1|TRBV14|TRBJ1-2
CASSQNPREGGINYGYTF
TGTGCCAGCAGCCAAAACCCTAGGGAAGGGGGCATTAACTATGGCTACACCTTC
>.|.|TRBV27|TRBJ1-2
CASRPLRSAHGYTF
TGTGCCAGCAGACCTCTCAGGTCGGCGCATGGCTACACCTTC
>.|.|TRBV12-5|TRBJ2-3
CASGLDSTDTQYF
TGTGCTAGTGGTTTGGACTCTACAGATACGCAGTATTTT
>few|TRBD2|TRBV19|TRBJ2-5
CASSIQGSGGPRETQYF
TGTGCCAGTAGTATTCAGGGTAGCGGGGGCCCGAGAGAGACCCAGTACTTC
>few|.|TRBV30|TRBJ1-1
CAWSVASETNEAFF
TGTGCCTGGAGTGTAGCGTCAGAAACCAATGAAGCTTTCTTT
>.|.|TRBV6-1|TRBJ2-1
CASSAKNEQFF
TGTGCCAGCAGTGCAAAAAATGAGCAGTTCTTC
>.|.|TRBV7-9|TRBJ1-1
CASSSSGIEAFF
TGTGCCAGCAGCTCCTCAGGGATTGAAGCTTTCTTT
>.|.|TRBV10-3|TRBJ2-5
CAISVNVRPETQYF
TGTGCCATCAGTGTGAACGTGAGGCCAGAGACCCAGTACTTC
>few|.|TRBV11-2|TRBJ2-7
CASSLLAVSQNEQYF
TGTGCCAGCAGCTTATTGGCGGTCTCGCAGAACGAGCAGTACTTC
>few|TRBD1|TRBV27|TRBJ1-6
CASSPSTGGAFISPLHF
TGTGCCAGCAGTCCATCGACAGGGGGCGCCTTTATTTCACCCCTCCACTTT
>.|.|TRBV9|TRBJ2-3
CASSVDGTSTDTQYF
TGTGCCAGCAGCGTAGACGGGACTAGCACAGATACGCAGTATTTT
>.|.|TRBV18|TRBJ1-6
CASSPAQGNSPLHF
TGTGCCAGCTCACCGGCACAGGGCAATTCACCCCTCCACTTT
>.|.|TRBV11-3|TRBJ1-4
CASSFEPSNEKLFF
TGTGCCAGCAGCTTCGAGCCCTCTAATGAAAAACTGTTTTTT
>.|TRBD1|TRBV10-3|TRBJ2-5
CATTVRPGTEETQYF
TGTGCCACAACGGTCAGACCTGGGACAGAAGAGACCCAGTACTTC
>.|.|TRBV30|TRBJ2-1
CAWSVSYRGEQFF
TGTGCCTGGAGTGTATCCTATAGAGGTGAGCAGTTCTTC
>.|.|TRBV9|TRBJ2-2
CASSSSVRMDTGELFF
TGTGCCAGCAGCTCGTCGGTGAGGATGGACACCGGGGAGCTGTTTTTT
>.|TRBD1|TRBV27|TRBJ1-2
CASSFLDRGGYTF
TGTGCCAGCAGCTTCCTCGACAGGGGTGGCTACACCTTC
>.|TRBD1|TRBV7-8|TRBJ1-1
CASSLRRGQHPEAFF
TGTGCCAGCAGCTTGAGAAGGGGGCAGCACCCTGAAGCTTTCTTT
>.|.|TRBV18|TRBJ1-1
CASSPPGGTEAFF
TGTGCCAGCTCACCACCGGGGGGAACTGAAGCTTTCTTT
>.|.|TRBV5-4|TRBJ2-7
CASSLDGGGFRGQYF
TGTGCCAGCAGCCTCGATGGAGGGGGCTTTAGGGGGCAGTACTTC
>.|.|TRBV11-3|TRBJ2-3
CASSLGGSGSTDTQYF
TGTGCCAGCAGCTTAGGAGGAAGCGGAAGCACAGATACGCAGTATTTT
>.|.|TRBV11-3|TRBJ2-3
CASSPGTDAQYF
TGTGCCAGCAGCCCAGGCACAGATGCGCAGTATTTT
>.|.|TRBV7-2|TRBJ1-2
CASSSPAGGGYTF
TGTGCCAGCAGTTCCCCAGCGGGGGGTGGCTACACCTTC